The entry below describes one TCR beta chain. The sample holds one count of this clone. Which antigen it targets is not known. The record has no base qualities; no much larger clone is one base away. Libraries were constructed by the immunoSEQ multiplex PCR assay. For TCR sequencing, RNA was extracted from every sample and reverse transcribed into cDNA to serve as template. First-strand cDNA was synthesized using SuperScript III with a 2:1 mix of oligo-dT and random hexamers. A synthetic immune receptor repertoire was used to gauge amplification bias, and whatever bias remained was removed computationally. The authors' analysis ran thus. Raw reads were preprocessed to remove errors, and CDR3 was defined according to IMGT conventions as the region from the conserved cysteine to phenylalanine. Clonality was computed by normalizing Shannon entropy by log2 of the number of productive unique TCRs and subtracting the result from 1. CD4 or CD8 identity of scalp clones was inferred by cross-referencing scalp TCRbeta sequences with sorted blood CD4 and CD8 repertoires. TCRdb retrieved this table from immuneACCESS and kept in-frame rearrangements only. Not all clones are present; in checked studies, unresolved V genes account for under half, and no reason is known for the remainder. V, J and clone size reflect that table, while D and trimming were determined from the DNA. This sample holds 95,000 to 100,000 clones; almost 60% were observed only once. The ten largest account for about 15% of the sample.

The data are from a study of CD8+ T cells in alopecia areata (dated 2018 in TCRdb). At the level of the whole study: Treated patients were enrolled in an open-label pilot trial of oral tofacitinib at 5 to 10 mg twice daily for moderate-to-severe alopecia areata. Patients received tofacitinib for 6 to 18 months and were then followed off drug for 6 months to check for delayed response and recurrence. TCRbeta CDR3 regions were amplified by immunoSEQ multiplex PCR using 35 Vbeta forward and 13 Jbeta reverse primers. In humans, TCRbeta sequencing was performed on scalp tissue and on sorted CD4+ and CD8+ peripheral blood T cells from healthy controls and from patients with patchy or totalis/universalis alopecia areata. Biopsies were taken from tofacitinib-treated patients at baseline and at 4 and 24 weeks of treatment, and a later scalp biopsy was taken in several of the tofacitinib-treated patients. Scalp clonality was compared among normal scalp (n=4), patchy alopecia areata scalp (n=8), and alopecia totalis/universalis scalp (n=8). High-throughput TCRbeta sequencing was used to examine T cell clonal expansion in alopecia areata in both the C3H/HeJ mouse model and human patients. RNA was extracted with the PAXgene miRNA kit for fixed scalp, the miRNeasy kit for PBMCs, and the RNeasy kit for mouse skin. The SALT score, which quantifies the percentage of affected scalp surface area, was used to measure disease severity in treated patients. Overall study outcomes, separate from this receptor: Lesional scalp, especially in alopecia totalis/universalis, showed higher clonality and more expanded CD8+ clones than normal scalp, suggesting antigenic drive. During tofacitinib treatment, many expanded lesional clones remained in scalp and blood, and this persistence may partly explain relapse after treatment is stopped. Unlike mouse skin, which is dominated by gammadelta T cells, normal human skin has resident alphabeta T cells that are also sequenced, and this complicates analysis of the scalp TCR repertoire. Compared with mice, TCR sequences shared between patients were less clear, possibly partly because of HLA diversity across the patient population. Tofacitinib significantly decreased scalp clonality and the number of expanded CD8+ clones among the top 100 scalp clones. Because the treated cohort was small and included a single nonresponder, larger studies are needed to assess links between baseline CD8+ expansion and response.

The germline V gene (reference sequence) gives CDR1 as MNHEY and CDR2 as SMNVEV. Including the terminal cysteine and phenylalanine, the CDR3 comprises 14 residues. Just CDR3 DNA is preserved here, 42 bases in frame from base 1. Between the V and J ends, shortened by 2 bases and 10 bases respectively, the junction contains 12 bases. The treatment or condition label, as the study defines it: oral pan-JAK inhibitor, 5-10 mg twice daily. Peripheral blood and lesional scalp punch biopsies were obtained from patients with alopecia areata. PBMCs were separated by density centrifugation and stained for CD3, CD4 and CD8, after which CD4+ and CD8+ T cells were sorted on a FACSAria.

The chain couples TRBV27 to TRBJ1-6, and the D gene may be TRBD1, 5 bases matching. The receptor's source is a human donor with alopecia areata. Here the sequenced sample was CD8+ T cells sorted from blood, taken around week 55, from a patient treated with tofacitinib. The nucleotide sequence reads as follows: TGTGCCAGCAGTTTAGGGGACTCCCGCTCACCCCTCCACTTT. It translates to CASSLGDSRSPLHF.